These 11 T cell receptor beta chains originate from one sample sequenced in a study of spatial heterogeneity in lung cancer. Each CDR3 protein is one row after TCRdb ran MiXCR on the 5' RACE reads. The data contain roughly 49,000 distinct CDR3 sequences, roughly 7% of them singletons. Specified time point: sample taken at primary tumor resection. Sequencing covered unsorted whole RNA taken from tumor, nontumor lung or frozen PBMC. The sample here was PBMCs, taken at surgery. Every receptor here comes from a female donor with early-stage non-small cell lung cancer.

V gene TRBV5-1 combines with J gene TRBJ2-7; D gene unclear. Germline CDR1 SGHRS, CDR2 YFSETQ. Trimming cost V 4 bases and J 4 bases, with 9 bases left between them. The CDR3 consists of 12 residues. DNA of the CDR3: TGCGCCAGCAGCGCGCGGAATTACGAGCAGTACTTC. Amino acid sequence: CASSARNYEQYF.

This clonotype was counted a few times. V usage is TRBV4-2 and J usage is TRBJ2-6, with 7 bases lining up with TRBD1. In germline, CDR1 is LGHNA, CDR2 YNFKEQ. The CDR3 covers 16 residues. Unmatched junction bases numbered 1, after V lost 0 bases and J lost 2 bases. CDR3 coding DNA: TGTGCCAGCAGCCAAGATGACAGGGCTGGGGCCAACGTCCTGACTTTC. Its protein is CASSQDDRAGANVLTF.

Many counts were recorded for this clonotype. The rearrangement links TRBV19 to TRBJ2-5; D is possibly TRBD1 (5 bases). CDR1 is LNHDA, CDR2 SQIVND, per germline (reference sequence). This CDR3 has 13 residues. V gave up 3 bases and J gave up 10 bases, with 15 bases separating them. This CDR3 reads CASSIAQASGQYF. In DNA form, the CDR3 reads TGTGCCAGTAGTATCGCACAGGCATCGGGCCAGTACTTC.

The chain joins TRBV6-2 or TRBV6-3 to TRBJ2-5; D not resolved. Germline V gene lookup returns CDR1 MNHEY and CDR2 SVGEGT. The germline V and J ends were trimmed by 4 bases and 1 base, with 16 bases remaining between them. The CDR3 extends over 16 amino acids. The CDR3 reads CASSFPRTGLQETQYF. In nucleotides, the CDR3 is TGTGCCAGCAGTTTCCCTCGCACCGGCCTCCAAGAGACCCAGTACTTC.

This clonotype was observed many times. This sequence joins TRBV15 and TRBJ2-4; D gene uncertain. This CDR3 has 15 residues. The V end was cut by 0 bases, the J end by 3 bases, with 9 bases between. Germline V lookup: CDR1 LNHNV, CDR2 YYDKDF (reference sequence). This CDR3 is CATSRDVAGKNIQYF. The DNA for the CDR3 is TGTGCCACCAGCAGAGATGTCGCCGGCAAAAACATTCAGTACTTC.

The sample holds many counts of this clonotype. CDR3 coding DNA: TGTGCCAGCAGCCTCGTTTCTGGGGCCAACGTCCTGACTTTC. Its protein is CASSLVSGANVLTF. The chain combines TRBV11-2 with TRBJ2-6; D unclear. The V and J ends lost 5 bases and 1 base respectively, with 6 bases between them. This CDR3 region has 14 residues. Germline assignment: CDR1 SGHAT and CDR2 FQNNGV.

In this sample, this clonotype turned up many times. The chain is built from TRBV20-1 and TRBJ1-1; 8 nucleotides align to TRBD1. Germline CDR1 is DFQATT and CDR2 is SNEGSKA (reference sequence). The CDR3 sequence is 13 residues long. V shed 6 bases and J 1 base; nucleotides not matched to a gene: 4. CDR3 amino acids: CSAGDRRNTEAFF. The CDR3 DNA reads TGCAGTGCAGGGGACAGGAGGAACACTGAAGCTTTCTTT.

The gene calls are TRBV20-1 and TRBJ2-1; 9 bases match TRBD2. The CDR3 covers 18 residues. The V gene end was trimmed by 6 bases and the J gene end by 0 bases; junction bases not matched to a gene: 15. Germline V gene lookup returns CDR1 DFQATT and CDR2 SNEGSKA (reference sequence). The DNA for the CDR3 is TGCAGTGCCCGGGGGGGGCTAGCGGGAACATCCTCCTACAATGAGCAGTTCTTC. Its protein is CSARGGLAGTSSYNEQFF.

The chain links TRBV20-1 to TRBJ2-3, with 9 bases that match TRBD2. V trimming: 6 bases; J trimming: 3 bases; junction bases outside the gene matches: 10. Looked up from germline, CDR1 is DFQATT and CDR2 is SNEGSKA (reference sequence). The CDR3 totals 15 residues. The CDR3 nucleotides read TGCAGTGCCCGCGGGGGGGCTGGGATAACAGATACGCAGTATTTT. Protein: CSARGGAGITDTQYF.

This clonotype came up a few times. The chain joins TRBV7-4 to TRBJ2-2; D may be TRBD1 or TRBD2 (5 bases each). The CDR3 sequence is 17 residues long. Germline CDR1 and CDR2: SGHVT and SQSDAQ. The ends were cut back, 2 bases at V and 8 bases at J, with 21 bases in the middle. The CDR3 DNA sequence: TGTGCCAGCAGCTTACGCACCGGGACGAGAGGCGGTGGGGAGCTGTTTTTT. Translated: CASSLRTGTRGGGELFF.

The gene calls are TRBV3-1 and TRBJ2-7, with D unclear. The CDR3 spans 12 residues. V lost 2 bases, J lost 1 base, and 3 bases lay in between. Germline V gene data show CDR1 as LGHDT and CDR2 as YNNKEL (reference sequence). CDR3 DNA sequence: TGTGCCAGCAGCCAACATTCCTACGAGCAGTACTTC. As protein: CASSQHSYEQYF.